The 20 T cell receptor beta chains reported below all come from one sample, sequenced in a study of blood T cell repertoires in COVID-19. The data were produced by immunoSEQ multiplex PCR, yet TCRdb's version contains in-frame clones alone and is incomplete. Of about 200,000 clones in the sample, just under 85% were seen once. The sample was peripheral blood. The source of these receptors is a man in his 60s with COVID-19, enrolled during active disease.

This chain links TRBV5-1 with TRBJ2-5; D uncertain. Germline CDR1 reads SGHRS; CDR2 reads YFSETQ. V gave up 4 bases and J gave up 2 bases, with 3 bases separating them. The CDR3 totals 11 residues. CDR3 sequence (DNA): TGCGCCAGCAGCCATCAAGAGACCCAGTACTTC. Protein: CASSHQETQYF.

The rearrangement uses TRBV9 and TRBJ2-7, with 7 bases fitting TRBD1. CDR3 length: 15 amino acids. V trimming: 0 bases; J trimming: 2 bases; junction bases outside the gene matches: 5. Germline CDR1 is SGDLS and CDR2 is YYNGEE. CDR3 amino acids: CASSVGEGGTYEQYF. Here the CDR3 DNA reads TGTGCCAGCAGCGTAGGTGAAGGGGGCACCTACGAGCAGTACTTC.

In this sample, this clone turned up a few times. V is TRBV19 and J is TRBJ1-1; 8 bases align to TRBD1. V lost 3 bases and J lost 6; bases outside the gene matches: 6. Per germline, CDR1 LNHDA and CDR2 SQIVND (reference sequence). The CDR3 runs to 14 residues. CDR3 DNA: TGTGCCAGTAGTATGGGCAGGGGGCTCTCTGAAGCTTTCTTT. This codes for CASSMGRGLSEAFF.

The genes are TRBV9 and TRBJ2-1, with D uncertain. Trimming took 4 bases from V and 7 from J, leaving 12 bases between them. Germline lookup yields CDR1 SGDLS and CDR2 YYNGEE. CDR3 length equals 13 residues. The CDR3 protein is CASSPRLTNEQFF. CDR3 in DNA: TGTGCCAGCAGCCCCCGACTTACTAATGAGCAGTTCTTC.

The rearrangement uses TRBV7-2 and TRBJ1-2; no clear D. This CDR3 region has 13 residues. V shed 1 base and J shed 7 bases, with 10 bases lying between them. In germline, CDR1 is SGHTA, CDR2 FQGNSA. CDR3: CASSLGGYSGYTF. The CDR3 nucleotides are TGTGCCAGCAGCTTAGGAGGGTACAGTGGCTACACCTTC.

Points on this clone: Other DNA sequences in this specimen translate into the identical CDR3. The V gene is TRBV30, the J gene TRBJ1-3; no definite D call. The V end lost 5 bases, the J end lost 1 base, and 6 bases lay between the germline ends. CDR3 length: 12 amino acids. Germline V gene data show CDR1 as GTSNPN and CDR2 as SVGIG (reference sequence). The CDR3 bases are TGTGCCTGGTCTTTGTCTGGAAACACCATATATTTT. Its translation is CAWSLSGNTIYF. Full variable domain (outside the CDR3, taken from reference TRBV30 and TRBJ1-3): SQTIHQWPATLVQPVGSPLSLECTVEGTSNPNLYWYRQAAGRGLQLLFYSVGIGQISSEVPQNLSASRPQDRQFILSSKKLLLSDSGFYLCAWSLSGNTIYFGEGSWLTVV.

In its sample, this clone was seen once. The V call is TRBV28, the J call TRBJ2-2; 10 nucleotides align to TRBD1. This CDR3 spans 16 amino acids. Germline V gene data show CDR1 as MDHEN and CDR2 as SYDVKM. With 5 bases clipped from V and 9 bases from J, the junction kept 12 bases outside the gene matches. The CDR3 loop is CASSGTGVRSPRELFF. The CDR3 nucleotides are TGTGCCAGCAGTGGGACAGGGGTTCGATCACCTCGGGAGCTGTTTTTT.

This clone was detected only once. The chain links TRBV7-9 to TRBJ1-5; no clear D gene. Trimming removed 1 base at V and 7 bases at J, with 8 bases between. CDR3 length: 13 residues. The germline gives CDR1 SEHNR, CDR2 FQNEAQ (reference sequence). CDR3 nucleotide sequence: TGTGCCAGCAGCTTAGGAGCTTACCAGCCCCAGCATTTT. Encoded protein: CASSLGAYQPQHF. The whole variable domain, filled in from reference TRBV7-9 and TRBJ1-5, reads DTGVSQNPRHKITKRGQNVTFRCDPISEHNRLYWYRQTLGQGPEFLTYFQNEAQLEKSRLLSDRFSAERPKGSFSTLEIQRTEQGDSAMYLCASSLGAYQPQHFGDGTRLSIL.

CDR3 bases: TGCGCCAGCAGCCAAGGACAGGGCCCGTATGGCTACACCTTC. It is translated as CASSQGQGPYGYTF. V and J are TRBV5-1 and TRBJ1-2; 8 bases line up with TRBD1. CDR3 length: 14 amino acids. CDR1 and CDR2 (germline): SGHRS, YFSETQ. V gave up 4 bases and J gave up 5 bases; unmatched junction bases: 7.

The chain is built from TRBV19 and TRBJ1-5; 9 bases map to TRBD1. Germline V lookup: CDR1 LNHDA, CDR2 SQIVND (reference sequence). Trimming took 5 bases from V and 7 from J; bases not matched to a gene: 9. This CDR3 spans 15 amino acids. As DNA, the CDR3 is TGTGCCAGTAGTGTCGAGGGACAGGGTTGGCAGCCCCAGCATTTT. It is translated as CASSVEGQGWQPQHF.

This sequence joins TRBV28 and TRBJ2-3, with 9 bases identical to TRBD2. The J segment lost 8 bases and the V segment lost 6 bases, leaving 12 bases of the junction unmatched. CDR3 size: 15 residues. Germline V lookup: CDR1 MDHEN, CDR2 SYDVKM. CDR3 region: CASSFSGSGRGTQYF. The CDR3, as DNA: TGTGCCAGCAGCTTTAGCGGGAGCGGTCGGGGTACGCAGTATTTT.

The genes are TRBV5-6 and TRBJ2-7; the D gene is possibly TRBD1 (6 bases). Germline V lookup: CDR1 SGHDT, CDR2 YYEEEE. V was pared by 4 bases and J by 2 bases, with 13 bases between. This CDR3 is 14 amino acids long. The CDR3 nucleotides read TGTGCCAGCAGCCTTGCCCAGGGGACCTACGAGCAGTACTTC. It codes for CASSLAQGTYEQYF.

The V call is TRBV5-1, the J call TRBJ2-7; the match to TRBD2 covers 10 bases. The J segment lost 7 bases and the V segment lost 1 base, leaving 5 bases of the junction unmatched. Germline V CDR1 and CDR2: SGHRS, YFSETQ. CDR3 length: 14 residues. This CDR3 is CASSLRLAGDEQYF. CDR3 sequence (DNA): TGCGCCAGCAGCTTGCGCCTAGCGGGAGATGAGCAGTACTTC.

This sequence joins TRBV5-5 and TRBJ1-4; TRBD1 agrees at 8 bases. The ends lost 3 bases at V and 3 bases at J; junction bases unmatched: 7. Germline-derived CDR1 and CDR2 are SGHKS and YYEKEE (reference sequence). The CDR3 runs to 16 residues. CDR3 loop: CASSSTGVRANEKLFF. CDR3 DNA: TGTGCCAGCAGCTCGACAGGGGTTAGGGCTAATGAAAAACTGTTTTTT.

V usage is TRBV29-1 and J usage is TRBJ2-3, with D perhaps matching TRBD1 (6 bases). Trimming left V 3 bases short and J 2 bases short, with 9 bases between. The CDR3 is 13 residues long. Germline values: CDR1 SQVTM, CDR2 ANQGSEA. Here the CDR3 reads CSVDRGYTDTQYF. The CDR3 region has the DNA TGCAGCGTTGACAGGGGTTACACAGATACGCAGTATTTT.

The chain combines TRBV7-2 with TRBJ1-2; D may be TRBD1 (5 bases). Germline assignment: CDR1 SGHTA and CDR2 FQGNSA. With 2 bases removed from V and 2 bases from J, the gap between germline ends came to 9 bases. The CDR3 loop spans 14 amino acids. The CDR3 bases are TGTGCCAGCAGCTTATCACCAGGGAACTATGGCTACACCTTC. It encodes CASSLSPGNYGYTF.

V is TRBV27 and J is TRBJ2-1; maybe TRBD2 (5 bases). Trimming stripped 4 bases from V and 0 bases from J, with 7 bases between. CDR1 is MNHEY, CDR2 SMNVEV, per germline (reference sequence). CDR3 size: 14 residues. The CDR3 here is CASSSGSSYNEQFF. Written as DNA, the CDR3 is TGTGCCAGCAGTTCGGGGAGCTCCTACAATGAGCAGTTCTTC.

The chain joins TRBV11-3 to TRBJ1-2, with D perhaps matching TRBD1 (6 bases). V was shortened by 3 bases and J by 6 bases, with 11 bases between the two germline ends. The germline V gene encodes CDR1 SGHNT and CDR2 YENEEA. The CDR3 covers 13 residues. CDR3 residues: CASSFSGGDGYTF. CDR3 bases: TGTGCCAGCAGCTTCTCGGGGGGCGATGGCTACACCTTC.

V usage is TRBV19 and J usage is TRBJ2-6; TRBD1 aligns across 7 bases. Per germline, CDR1 LNHDA and CDR2 SQIVND (reference sequence). J lost 0 bases, V lost 7 bases, and 9 bases had no gene match. The CDR3 length is 17 residues. The CDR3, as DNA: TGTGCCAGTATTGAGGGACAGCCGTACTCTGGGGCCAACGTCCTGACTTTC. Amino acid sequence: CASIEGQPYSGANVLTF. The full variable domain, with the rest looked up from reference TRBV19 and TRBJ2-6, is DGGITQSPKYLFRKEGQNVTLSCEQNLNHDAMYWYRQDPGQGLRLIYYSQIVNDFQKGDIAEGYSVSREKKESFPLTVTSAQKNPTAFYLCASIEGQPYSGANVLTFGAGSRLTVL.

J is TRBJ1-1 and V is TRBV13; D is undetermined. Trimming cost V 5 bases and J 1 base, with 11 bases left between them. Germline CDR1 is PRHDT and CDR2 is FYEKMQ (reference sequence). There are 14 residues in the CDR3. CDR3 protein: CASSPGLGNTEAFF. In DNA form, the CDR3 reads TGTGCCAGCAGCCCAGGACTGGGGAACACTGAAGCTTTCTTT.